Following are 21 T cell receptor beta chains from one sample sequenced in a study of T-cell reconstitution after alpha-beta-depleted transplantation in children. Unique molecular identifiers were used in preparing the TCRbeta library. Each CDR3 protein gets one entry after TCRdb re-called the PCR reads with MiXCR. The sample lists 500,000 to 650,000 distinct CDR3 sequences, roughly 13% seen once, with over 2% in the top ten. The source was PBMCs, mostly from graft donor cells, collected 360 days after TCRalphabeta/CD19-depleted stem cell transplant. The receptor source for this set is a male patient under 18 who had a stem cell transplant for acute myeloid leukemia, so the T cells may come from the graft donor.

This clonotype was detected ten times or more. V and J are TRBV28 and TRBJ2-1; D not resolved. The V and J ends lost 4 bases and 4 bases respectively, with 8 bases between them. In germline, CDR1 is MDHEN, CDR2 SYDVKM. The length of the CDR3 is 13 residues. The CDR3 region is CASSSPAYNEQFF. CDR3 nucleotide sequence: TGTGCCAGCAGTTCGCCGGCGTACAATGAGCAGTTCTTC.

This chain links TRBV20-1 with TRBJ1-4; D remains unclear. The length of the CDR3 is 15 residues. V lost 0 bases, J lost 0 bases, and 8 bases lay in between. Germline CDR1 and CDR2: DFQATT and SNEGSKA (reference sequence). The CDR3 coding sequence is TGCAGTGCTAGAGATATAGGGTCAACTAATGAAAAACTGTTTTTT. Translating it yields CSARDIGSTNEKLFF.

V is TRBV4-3 and J is TRBJ2-1, with D tentatively TRBD1 (6 bases). CDR1 is LGHNA, CDR2 YSLEER, per germline. This CDR3 is built from 13 residues. V shed 4 bases and J shed 8 bases, with 12 bases lying between them. The CDR3 is CASSRDRMDEQFF. In DNA, the CDR3 is TGCGCCAGCAGCCGAGACAGGATGGATGAGCAGTTCTTC.

This clonotype is deemed medium-sized. The chain combines TRBV6-5 with TRBJ2-1; the match to TRBD1 covers 11 bases. The CDR3 totals 15 residues. The V gene end was trimmed by 2 bases and the J gene end by 9 bases; junction bases not matched to a gene: 6. The germline CDR1 and CDR2 sequences are MNHEY and SVGAGI. CDR3 DNA: TGTGCCAGCAGTTACACCGGGACAGGGGGAAGTGAGCAGTTCTTC. Protein: CASSYTGTGGSEQFF.

The table lists this clonotype with a few counts. The chain links TRBV30 to TRBJ2-5; no reliable D call. V was pared by 5 bases and J by 3 bases, with 7 bases between. CDR3 length: 11 residues. Germline-derived CDR1 and CDR2 are GTSNPN and SVGIG (reference sequence). This chain's CDR3 is CAWVLKETQYF. The DNA of the CDR3 is TGTGCCTGGGTATTAAAAGAGACCCAGTACTTC.

The rearrangement uses TRBV6-2 or TRBV6-3 and TRBJ2-1; D remains ambiguous. CDR3 length: 18 residues. CDR1 and CDR2 from the germline V gene are MNHEY and SVGEGT. V was clipped by 0 bases and J by 0 bases, with 15 bases between them. The CDR3, as DNA: TGTGCCAGCAGTTACTCGATGCGAGGTTCAAGCTCCTACAATGAGCAGTTCTTC. Amino acid sequence: CASSYSMRGSSSYNEQFF.

This clonotype was picked up a small number of times. The chain combines TRBV28 with TRBJ2-7; 8 bases fit TRBD1. The ends lost 4 bases at V and 3 bases at J; junction bases unmatched: 8. The CDR3 is made up of 15 amino acids. Per the germline V gene, CDR1 is MDHEN and CDR2 is SYDVKM. The CDR3 spells CASSSIRGRVYEQYF. The CDR3 bases are TGTGCCAGCAGTTCCATCAGGGGGCGCGTCTACGAGCAGTACTTC.

The table lists this clonotype with a few counts. The chain recombines TRBV29-1 with TRBJ2-2; D assignment may be TRBD1 or TRBD2 (6 bases each). The CDR3 spans 15 residues. Germline V gives CDR1 SQVTM, CDR2 ANQGSEA. V gave up 3 bases and J gave up 2 bases, with 13 bases separating them. For the CDR3, the DNA is TGCAGCGTTGATATGGGGGGCCCCAACACCGGGGAGCTGTTTTTT. It is translated as CSVDMGGPNTGELFF.

A few counts support this clonotype. The genes are TRBV11-1 and TRBJ2-6; maybe TRBD1 (6 bases). V lost 5 bases, J lost 0 bases, and 14 bases lay in between. There are 17 residues in the CDR3. Germline V CDR1 and CDR2: SGHAT, FQDESV (reference sequence). This chain's CDR3 is CASSVQGYSSGANVLTF. The CDR3 bases are TGTGCCAGCAGCGTACAGGGTTACAGCTCTGGGGCCAACGTCCTGACTTTC.

The chain links TRBV29-1 to TRBJ2-7; 11 nucleotides align to TRBD2. The germline V gene has CDR1 SQVTM and CDR2 ANQGSEA. V was pared by 6 bases and J by 2 bases, with 6 bases of the junction left unmatched. This CDR3 contains 14 residues. CDR3 loop: CSVSRTSGPYEQYF. The CDR3 DNA follows: TGCAGCGTCTCTCGGACTAGCGGGCCCTACGAGCAGTACTTC.

This chain joins TRBV7-4 and TRBJ1-2, with 12 bases fitting TRBD1. The CDR3 totals 18 residues. J gave up 6 bases and V 0 bases, and 11 bases lay outside the gene matches. Germline V gives CDR1 SGHVT, CDR2 SQSDAQ. CDR3: CASSLALGQGARANGYTF. In DNA form, the CDR3 reads TGTGCCAGCAGCTTAGCCTTGGGACAGGGGGCAAGAGCTAATGGCTACACCTTC.

This clonotype has ten or more counts. V gene TRBV29-1 combines with J gene TRBJ2-1; 11 positions match TRBD2. The V gene end was trimmed by 5 bases and the J gene end by 4 bases; junction bases not matched to a gene: 1. The CDR3 is made up of 13 amino acids. The germline CDR1 and CDR2 sequences are SQVTM and ANQGSEA. This CDR3 reads CSVTSGGYNEQFF. CDR3 coding DNA: TGCAGCGTTACTAGCGGGGGTTACAATGAGCAGTTCTTC.

This clonotype was seen a few times. The rearrangement uses TRBV7-3 and TRBJ1-1; D uncertain. CDR3 size: 14 residues. Between the trimmed V and J ends, which lost 4 bases and 2 bases, there was a span of 11 bases. Germline-derived CDR1 and CDR2 are SGHTA and FQGTGA. The DNA of the CDR3 is TGTGCCAGCAGCTCCCAGGAGCCCAACACTGAAGCTTTCTTT. This encodes CASSSQEPNTEAFF. The full variable domain, with the rest looked up from reference TRBV7-3 and TRBJ1-1, is GAGVSQTPSNKVTEKGKYVELRCDPISGHTALYWYRQSLGQGPEFLIYFQGTGAADDSGLPNDRFFAVRPEGSVSTLKIQRTERGDSAVYLCASSSQEPNTEAFFGQGTRLTVV.

This clonotype occurred a few times. The chain carries TRBV12-3 or TRBV12-4 and TRBJ2-7; possibly TRBD1 or TRBD2 for D (5 bases each). Trimming removed 5 bases at V and 2 bases at J, with 13 bases between. The CDR3 runs to 14 residues. The CDR3 nucleotides are TGTGCCAGCAGTGCCGGGGACGGAACCTACGAGCAGTACTTC. Its translation: CASSAGDGTYEQYF.

The chain recombines TRBV24-1 with TRBJ2-2; 8 nucleotides agree with TRBD2. Losses at the gene ends were 9 bases for V and 8 bases for J; bases not matched to a gene: 13. The germline CDR1 and CDR2 sequences are KGHDR and SFDVKD. This CDR3 contains 15 residues. This chain's CDR3 is CATAQTGGPPGELFF. The CDR3 region has the DNA TGTGCCACCGCGCAAACGGGAGGGCCACCAGGGGAGCTGTTTTTT.

This clonotype was recorded a few times. The V and J genes are TRBV28 and TRBJ1-1; D might be TRBD1 (5 bases). Trimming took 5 bases from V and 6 from J, leaving 7 bases between them. This CDR3 is 11 amino acids long. Germline CDR1 reads MDHEN; CDR2 reads SYDVKM. The CDR3, as DNA: TGTGCCAGCAGTGGGGCTGCTGAAGCTTTCTTT. Its protein is CASSGAAEAFF.

The chain combines TRBV18 with TRBJ2-7; D remains ambiguous. This CDR3 has 12 amino acids. CDR1 and CDR2 from the germline V gene are KGHSH and LQKENI. Trimming removed 2 bases at V and 7 bases at J, with 9 bases between. DNA of the CDR3: TGTGCCAGCTCACCATATCTGGGGGAGCAGTACTTC. This gives the protein CASSPYLGEQYF.

V and J are TRBV7-2 and TRBJ2-2; the D gene could be TRBD1 or TRBD2 (5 bases each). Trimming pared 5 bases from V and 3 bases from J, leaving 16 bases between. CDR1 is SGHTA, CDR2 FQGNSA, per germline. The CDR3 runs to 16 residues. The CDR3: CASSPPGPVYTGELFF. DNA for the CDR3: TGTGCCAGCAGCCCACCGGGACCGGTATACACCGGGGAGCTGTTTTTT.

This clonotype was detected many times. This chain links TRBV4-2 with TRBJ2-1, with D possibly matching TRBD2 (6 bases). Trimming removed 4 bases at V and 1 base at J, with 11 bases between. The CDR3 runs 15 residues. Looked up from germline, CDR1 is LGHNA and CDR2 is YNFKEQ. In DNA form, the CDR3 reads TGTGCCAGCAGCCCAGGGACTGATTCCTACAATGAGCAGTTCTTC. It is translated as CASSPGTDSYNEQFF.

This clonotype has ten or more counts. The V call is TRBV29-1, the J call TRBJ2-7, with 12 positions matching TRBD2. V was pared by 7 bases and J by 4 bases, with 5 bases of the junction left unmatched. This CDR3 comprises 13 residues. CDR1 SQVTM and CDR2 ANQGSEA come from the germline V gene. DNA for the CDR3: TGCAGCGCCGGACTAGCGGGACCTTACGAGCAGTACTTC. Protein sequence: CSAGLAGPYEQYF.

This clonotype was counted many times. V and J are TRBV15 and TRBJ2-3, with D possibly TRBD2 on 5 matching bases. Germline V gene data show CDR1 as LNHNV and CDR2 as YYDKDF (reference sequence). The V end lost 1 base, the J end lost 0 bases, and 17 bases lay between the germline ends. CDR3 size: 18 residues. The CDR3 DNA reads as TGTGCCACCAGCAGAGTGTCGGGAAAGGTTTGGAGCACAGATACGCAGTATTTT. Protein: CATSRVSGKVWSTDTQYF.